This passage covers 9 T cell receptor beta chains from one sample sequenced in a study of blood T cell repertoires in COVID-19. Sequencing was performed with immunoSEQ multiplex PCR; in TCRdb, only in-frame clones are kept and a portion is missing. This sample has 300,000 to 450,000 clones; roughly 85% occur once, and the top ten carry 3% to 4.5%. The sequenced material came from peripheral blood. The receptors derive from a woman under 30 with acute or convalescent COVID-19.

This clone was recorded only once. This chain uses TRBV19 with TRBJ2-7; TRBD1 aligns across 8 bases. From germline, CDR1 is LNHDA and CDR2 SQIVND (reference sequence). The junction had 12 bases not matched to a gene; V was cut back by 3 bases and J by 5 bases. CDR3 length equals 16 residues. The CDR3 protein is CASSITRGRGGHEQYF. The CDR3 region has the DNA TGTGCCAGTAGTATCACCAGGGGGCGTGGGGGTCACGAGCAGTACTTC.

This clone was seen more than once but under ten times. The V call is TRBV30, the J call TRBJ2-7, with 9 bases that match TRBD1. The CDR3 totals 19 residues. Per the germline V gene, CDR1 is GTSNPN and CDR2 is SVGIG (reference sequence). Trimming took 3 bases from V and 3 from J; bases not matched to a gene: 21. CDR3 sequence: CAWSRRDREVKKPVYEQYF. CDR3 sequence (DNA): TGTGCCTGGAGCCGACGGGACAGGGAAGTGAAGAAACCGGTCTACGAGCAGTACTTC.

The chain employs TRBV7-2 and TRBJ2-1; TRBD2 is a possible D gene (6 bases). Germline CDR1 reads SGHTA; CDR2 reads FQGNSA. Trimming took off 0 bases at V and 4 bases at J, with 16 bases between the two ends. The CDR3 spans 17 residues. The CDR3 is CASSLAVRAGTYNEQFF. CDR3 sequence (DNA): TGTGCCAGCAGCTTAGCGGTCCGGGCGGGGACTTACAATGAGCAGTTCTTC.

This clone was detected a few times. CDR3 bases: TGTGCCACCAGTGATTCTAGGGGACAGGGGGCCAATCAGCCCCAGCATTTT. The encoded protein is CATSDSRGQGANQPQHF. This chain links TRBV24-1 with TRBJ1-5; 12 positions match TRBD1. V gave up 2 bases and J gave up 3 bases; unmatched junction bases: 4. CDR1 and CDR2 from the germline V gene are KGHDR and SFDVKD. The CDR3 has 17 amino acids.

The genes are TRBV14 and TRBJ2-7; tentative D call: TRBD2 (5 bases). CDR3 length equals 13 residues. The V end lost 1 base, the J end lost 6 bases, and 10 bases lay between the germline ends. Germline CDR1 and CDR2: SGHDN and FVKESK. The CDR3 region is CASSQALASEQYF. As DNA, the CDR3 is TGTGCCAGCAGCCAAGCTCTAGCTTCCGAGCAGTACTTC.

The rearrangement links TRBV30 to TRBJ2-1, with TRBD1 identical over 7 bases. The CDR3 has 12 amino acids. The V gene's germline CDR1 is GTSNPN and CDR2 SVGIG (reference sequence). The V segment lost 5 bases and the J segment 8 bases; nucleotides outside the gene matches: 6. CDR3 protein: CAWDQGVDEQFF. The CDR3 nucleotides read TGTGCCTGGGACCAGGGGGTGGATGAGCAGTTCTTC.

The chain carries TRBV7-9 and TRBJ2-3; 11 bases match TRBD2. The CDR3 runs to 17 residues. Germline V gene lookup returns CDR1 SEHNR and CDR2 FQNEAQ (reference sequence). V trimming: 5 bases; J trimming: 0 bases; junction bases outside the gene matches: 7. The CDR3 reads CASSPSSSGGSTDTQYF. CDR3 DNA sequence: TGTGCCAGCAGCCCTAGCTCTAGCGGGGGGAGCACAGATACGCAGTATTTT.

The chain joins TRBV30 to TRBJ2-1, with D perhaps matching TRBD2 (5 bases). This CDR3 has 12 residues. Trimming took off 0 bases at V and 10 bases at J, with 10 bases between the two ends. Germline CDR1 reads GTSNPN; CDR2 reads SVGIG (reference sequence). This CDR3 reads CAWSVTRGEQFF. CDR3 nucleotide sequence: TGTGCCTGGAGTGTAACACGAGGGGAGCAGTTCTTC.

This rearrangement joins TRBV4-1 to TRBJ1-5; 9 nucleotides line up with TRBD1. Germline CDR1 reads MGHRA; CDR2 reads YSYEKL. The CDR3 extends over 15 amino acids. V lost 4 bases and J lost 3; bases outside the gene matches: 4. The CDR3 DNA is TGCGCCAGCAGCCCCGGGACAGGGAACAATCAGCCCCAGCATTTT. Translated: CASSPGTGNNQPQHF.